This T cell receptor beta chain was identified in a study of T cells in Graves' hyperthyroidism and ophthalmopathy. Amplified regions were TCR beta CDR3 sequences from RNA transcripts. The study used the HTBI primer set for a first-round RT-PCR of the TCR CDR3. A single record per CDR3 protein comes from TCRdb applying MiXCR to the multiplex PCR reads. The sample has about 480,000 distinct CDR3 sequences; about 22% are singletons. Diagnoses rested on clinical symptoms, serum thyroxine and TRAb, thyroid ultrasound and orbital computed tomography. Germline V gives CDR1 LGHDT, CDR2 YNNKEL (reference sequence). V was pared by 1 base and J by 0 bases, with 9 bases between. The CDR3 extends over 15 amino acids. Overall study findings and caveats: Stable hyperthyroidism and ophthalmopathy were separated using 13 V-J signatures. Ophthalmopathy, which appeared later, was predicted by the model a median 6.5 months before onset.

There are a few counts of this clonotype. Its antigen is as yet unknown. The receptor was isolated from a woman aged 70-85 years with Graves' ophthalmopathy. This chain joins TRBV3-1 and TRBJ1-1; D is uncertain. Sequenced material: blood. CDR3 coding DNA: TGTGCCAGCAGCCAAGTTCCACAACTGAACACTGAAGCTTTCTTT. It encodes CASSQVPQLNTEAFF.